This T cell receptor beta chain was sequenced during a study of vaccination effects on CD4 cells after COVID-19. Study-wide findings and caveats: Nearly all vaccine-induced clones in healthy recipients recognized only SARS-CoV-2. Convalescent patients were few in the study, and early post-infection timepoints were absent. After vaccination, at late timepoints, clones induced by infection and by vaccine contracted markedly.

Antigen-specific CD4+ T cells expanded by the ViraFEST assay with viral peptide pools were then sequenced. Following culture for under 12 days, CD4+ T cells were isolated. Vaccinees lacked prior SARS-CoV-2 infection and tested negative for nucleocapsid antibodies. Each culture had half its medium swapped for IL-2 medium on days 3 and 7. Points on this clone: Antigen: not known.

Here immunoSEQ multiplex PCR was the method, and the copy in TCRdb shows in-frame clones only, minus some. The table has 50,000 or so clones, more than 70% seen once. The length of the CDR3 is 16 residues. Looked up from germline, CDR1 is SGHTS and CDR2 is YDEGEE. With 3 bases removed from V and 3 bases from J, the gap between germline ends came to 16 bases. The chain combines TRBV5-8 with TRBJ1-5; D call uncertain. The clonotype comes from a human donor who received a COVID-19 vaccine. The source material was CD4+ T cells from PBMCs cultured with HCoV-OC43 spike peptides, sampled before COVID-19 vaccination. Subset given: HCoV-OC43 spike overlapping peptide pool stimulation. The CDR3 DNA sequence: TGTGCCAGCAGCTCCAAACGGGGTGTGACCAATCAGCCCCAGCATTTT. Its protein product is CASSSKRGVTNQPQHF.